This T cell receptor (beta chain) is drawn from a study of post-analysis software for immune sequencing data. Sequencing libraries made from TCR beta cDNA carried unique molecular identifiers. TCRdb re-analysed the PCR reads in MiXCR, keeping a single row per CDR3 protein. The sample holds hundreds of thousands of distinct CDR3 sequences, roughly 27% seen once. This clonotype was counted a few times. The sample was blood. The receptor's source is a girl aged 5-17 years with multiple sclerosis.

CDR3 DNA sequence: TGTGCCAGCAGTTTAAGGCAGGTCGCAGATACGCAGTATTTT. It codes for CASSLRQVADTQYF. V and J are TRBV27 and TRBJ2-3; D is uncertain. With 2 bases removed from V and 4 bases from J, the gap between germline ends came to 10 bases. The CDR3 length is 14 residues. Per the germline V gene, CDR1 is MNHEY and CDR2 is SMNVEV (reference sequence).